A single T cell receptor beta chain is shown here with its context. In Cohort 3, a recovered donor had either two negative PCRs, clearance, or symptom resolution. In the source study's methods: Reference gene primer amplification in the assay estimated nucleated cell counts. The repertoire was sequenced with immunoSEQ multiplex PCR; TCRdb's copy has only in-frame clones and lacks some. That table furnishes V, J and clone size, whereas the DNA furnished D and trimming. This table holds 250,000 to 300,000 clones, approximately 88% found once. The data were obtained in a study of blood T cell repertoires in COVID-19. Study-level information: Acute and convalescent COVID-19 samples came from the United States, Italy and Spain. PBMCs, B-cell-depleted T cells, or T cells were the source of the cDNA or gDNA that made up the material.

Sequencing was performed on PBMCs or T cells enriched from blood (not recorded which). This clonotype was sampled from a woman in her 30s who had recovered from COVID-19.

The CDR3 loop is CASSPQTRGLDEQFF. As DNA, the CDR3 is TGTGCCAGCAGCCCACAAACCAGGGGGCTGGATGAGCAGTTCTTC. The chain uses TRBV13 and TRBJ2-1; 8 positions match TRBD1. The CDR3 totals 15 residues. V was clipped by 5 bases and J by 8 bases; unmatched bases: 11. Germline assignment: CDR1 PRHDT and CDR2 FYEKMQ (reference sequence).